Listed below are T cell receptor beta chains from one sample, sequenced in a study of blood T cell repertoires in COVID-19. The method was immunoSEQ multiplex PCR; TCRdb's version includes in-frame clones alone and lacks a portion of them. This table holds some 77,000 clones, around 85% found once. What was sequenced was peripheral blood. These receptors all come from a man aged 25-45 years with acute or convalescent COVID-19. CDR3s include the opening cysteine and the closing phenylalanine or tryptophan. D genes are given only for firm matches. Clone size is shown for a subset of rows, as once, few, many or a class of expanded clone.

V	J	size	D	CDR3	DNA
TRBV5-6	TRBJ2-4	once	NA	CASSFLGGKNIQYF	TGTGCCAGCAGCTTTTTAGGGGGTAAAAACATTCAGTACTTC
TRBV7-6	TRBJ1-5	NA	NA	CASPKGTLPSFGNQPQHF	TGTGCCAGCCCAAAGGGGACACTCCCTTCTTTTGGCAATCAGCCCCAGCATTTT
TRBV11-2	TRBJ2-1	NA	NA	CASSLGGKQFF	TGTGCCAGCAGCTTAGGCGGGAAGCAGTTCTTC
TRBV12-3/TRBV12-4	TRBJ1-1	once	NA	CASTRTGEAFF	TGTGCCAGCACCCGAACAGGTGAAGCTTTCTTT
TRBV7-8	TRBJ2-7	NA	NA	CASSPQGPYEQYF	TGTGCCAGCAGCCCGCAGGGTCCCTACGAGCAGTACTTC
TRBV30	TRBJ2-2	NA	TRBD1	CAWMWTGPTGELFF	TGTGCCTGGATGTGGACAGGGCCCACCGGGGAGCTGTTTTTT
TRBV7-2	TRBJ2-7	NA	TRBD1	CASSPQGNRVDEQYF	TGTGCCAGCAGCCCACAGGGGAATAGGGTAGACGAGCAGTACTTC
TRBV28	TRBJ1-5	NA	NA	CASSLSSVVGDYSNQPQHF	TGTGCCAGCAGTTTATCGAGTGTGGTAGGGGATTATAGCAATCAGCCCCAGCATTTT
TRBV6-5	TRBJ2-7	once	NA	CASSGGEGSYEQYF	TGTGCCAGCAGCGGGGGAGAGGGATCCTACGAGCAGTACTTC
TRBV5-1	TRBJ2-7	NA	NA	CASRAAWSDGEQYF	TGCGCCAGCAGGGCGGCTTGGAGTGATGGGGAGCAGTACTTC
TRBV12-3/TRBV12-4	TRBJ2-5	NA	NA	CASRPTPQETQYF	TGTGCCAGCAGACCGACACCCCAAGAGACCCAGTACTTC
TRBV20-1	TRBJ2-7	many	NA	CSAGQGYEQYF	TGCAGTGCTGGCCAGGGCTACGAGCAGTACTTC
TRBV19	TRBJ1-1	NA	TRBD1	CASSMGQEYTEAFF	TGTGCCAGTAGTATGGGACAGGAATACACTGAAGCTTTCTTT
TRBV25-1	TRBJ2-5	once	TRBD2	CASSEGGGKLGETQYF	TGTGCCAGCAGTGAGGGGGGGGGAAAGCTGGGAGAGACCCAGTACTTC
TRBV7-2	TRBJ1-5	NA	NA	CASSGRGQPQHF	TGTGCCAGCAGCGGCAGAGGCCAGCCCCAGCATTTT
TRBV5-1	TRBJ1-2	NA	TRBD1	CASRDGQGHYGYTF	TGCGCCAGCAGGGATGGACAGGGCCACTATGGCTACACCTTC
TRBV13	TRBJ2-1	NA	NA	CASSLGPSLASDYEQFF	TGTGCCAGCAGCTTAGGCCCTAGTCTAGCGAGTGACTATGAGCAGTTCTTC